The 7 T cell receptor beta chains given below trace back to one sample, sequenced in a study of cytomegalovirus exposure and HLA in healthy donors. This PCR relied on a set of 60 Vbeta primers and 13 Jbeta primers. The assay was immunoSEQ multiplex PCR, and TCRdb's table has in-frame clones only and misses some. The sample has approximately 110,000 clones, 81% seen once. Sequencing used PBMCs. These receptor sequences come from a woman in her twenties or thirties in good health and CMV-seronegative.

V is TRBV15 and J is TRBJ2-1; D possibly corresponds to TRBD2 (6 bases). Germline CDR1 LNHNV, CDR2 YYDKDF (reference sequence). CDR3 length: 16 amino acids. The V and J ends lost 1 base and 2 bases respectively, with 12 bases between them. The CDR3 loop is CATSRVSGTPYNEQFF. The CDR3 DNA follows: TGTGCCACCAGCAGAGTTAGCGGAACCCCCTACAATGAGCAGTTCTTC.

This clone was counted a few times. This chain connects TRBV7-8 to TRBJ2-2; 14 bases map to TRBD2. This CDR3 contains 18 residues. The germline V gene encodes CDR1 SGHVS and CDR2 FQNEAQ. V shed 6 bases and J 7 bases; nucleotides not matched to a gene: 13. The DNA for the CDR3 is TGTGCCAGCAGTCGATCCGGGACTAGCGGGAGAGGTGGCGGGGAGCTGTTTTTT. It is translated as CASSRSGTSGRGGGELFF.

The chain carries TRBV18 and TRBJ1-1, with 8 bases lining up with TRBD1. Germline trimming cut 3 bases from V and 3 bases from J; bases unmatched to any gene: 3. Germline loops: CDR1 KGHSH, CDR2 LQKENI. The CDR3 is 14 residues long. The CDR3 spells CASSPDRAYTEAFF. The CDR3 nucleotides read TGTGCCAGCTCACCGGACAGGGCCTACACTGAAGCTTTCTTT. The whole variable domain, remainder taken from reference TRBV18 and TRBJ1-1, is NAGVMQNPRHLVRRRGQEARLRCSPMKGHSHVYWYRQLPEEGLKFMVYLQKENIIDESGMPKERFSAEFPKEGPSILRIQQVVRGDSAAYFCASSPDRAYTEAFFGQGTRLTVV.

V and J are TRBV11-2 and TRBJ2-1; no definite D call. CDR3 length equals 12 residues. CDR1 is SGHAT and CDR2 is FQNNGV in the germline V gene. Trimming cost V 2 bases and J 9 bases, with 8 bases left between them. The CDR3 reads CASSLRSGEQFF. The CDR3 coding sequence is TGTGCCAGCAGCTTAAGATCCGGTGAGCAGTTCTTC.

This clone appeared a few times. The chain carries TRBV4-2 and TRBJ1-4, with a possible D match to TRBD1 (5 bases). Trimming pared 0 bases from V and 2 bases from J, leaving 10 bases between. This CDR3 spans 16 amino acids. The germline CDR1 and CDR2 sequences are LGHNA and YNFKEQ. The CDR3 is CASSQDHGGTNEKLFF. CDR3 nucleotide sequence: TGTGCCAGCAGCCAAGATCACGGGGGGACTAATGAAAAACTGTTTTTT.

This chain uses TRBV19 with TRBJ2-1; 12 positions match TRBD2. The CDR3 contains 16 residues. Germline CDR1 LNHDA, CDR2 SQIVND (reference sequence). V lost 2 bases and J lost 4; bases outside the gene matches: 3. CDR3 bases: TGTGCCAGTAGTATACTAGCGGGAGGGCCTTACAATGAGCAGTTCTTC. Protein sequence: CASSILAGGPYNEQFF. The whole variable domain, filled in from reference TRBV19 and TRBJ2-1, reads DGGITQSPKYLFRKEGQNVTLSCEQNLNHDAMYWYRQDPGQGLRLIYYSQIVNDFQKGDIAEGYSVSREKKESFPLTVTSAQKNPTAFYLCASSILAGGPYNEQFFGPGTRLTVL.

The rearrangement uses TRBV9 and TRBJ2-7; D is perhaps TRBD2 (5 bases). Trimming pared 0 bases from V and 1 base from J, leaving 11 bases between. Germline V lookup: CDR1 SGDLS, CDR2 YYNGEE. The CDR3 has 15 amino acids. CDR3 nucleotide sequence: TGTGCCAGCAGCGTAGGGGTGGGAGAATCCTACGAGCAGTACTTC. Its translation: CASSVGVGESYEQYF. Full variable domain (outside the CDR3, taken from reference TRBV9 and TRBJ2-7): DSGVTQTPKHLITATGQRVTLRCSPRSGDLSVYWYQQSLDQGLQFLIQYYNGEERAKGNILERFSAQQFPDLHSELNLSSLELGDSALYFCASSVGVGESYEQYFGPGTRLTVT.